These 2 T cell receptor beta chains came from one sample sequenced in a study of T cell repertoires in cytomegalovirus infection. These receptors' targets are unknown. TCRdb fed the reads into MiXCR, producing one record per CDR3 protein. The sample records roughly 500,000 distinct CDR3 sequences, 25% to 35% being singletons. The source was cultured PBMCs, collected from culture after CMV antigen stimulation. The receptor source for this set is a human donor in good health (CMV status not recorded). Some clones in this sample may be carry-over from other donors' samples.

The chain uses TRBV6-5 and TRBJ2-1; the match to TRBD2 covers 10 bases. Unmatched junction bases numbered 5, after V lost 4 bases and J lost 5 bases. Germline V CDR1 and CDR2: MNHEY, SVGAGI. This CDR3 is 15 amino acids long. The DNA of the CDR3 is TGTGCCAGCAGTTTCCTAGCGGGAGTCAACAATGAGCAGTTCTTC. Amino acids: CASSFLAGVNNEQFF.

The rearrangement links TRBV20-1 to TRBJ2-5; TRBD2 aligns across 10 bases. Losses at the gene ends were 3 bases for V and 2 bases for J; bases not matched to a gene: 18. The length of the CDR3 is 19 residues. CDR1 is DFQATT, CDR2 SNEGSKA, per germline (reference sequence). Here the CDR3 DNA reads TGCAGTGCTAGGGCCCTCAGCGGGAGGGCCGGAGGGTGGCAAGAGACCCAGTACTTC. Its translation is CSARALSGRAGGWQETQYF.